These 6 T cell receptor beta chains originate from one sample sequenced in a study of T cell repertoires in cytomegalovirus infection. TCRdb called the reads again in MiXCR, with one record for every CDR3 protein. The sample has around 800,000 distinct CDR3 sequences, less than 35% seen once; the top ten hold 9.5% to 15%. The antigens these receptors bind are not known. Sample: cultured CD8+ T cells from PBMCs, taken from culture after CMV antigen stimulation. The receptors were sampled from a human donor in good health (CMV status not recorded). Some clones in this sample may be carry-over from other donors' samples.

This clonotype turned up a few times. The DNA of the CDR3 is TGTGCCAGTAGTCCGTCGAAAAACGAGCAGTACTTC. Its translation is CASSPSKNEQYF. The chain combines TRBV19 with TRBJ2-7; D ambiguous. Per the germline V gene, CDR1 is LNHDA and CDR2 is SQIVND (reference sequence). CDR3 length equals 12 residues. V lost 5 bases and J 5 bases, leaving 10 bases between the germline ends.

V usage is TRBV9 and J usage is TRBJ2-3; D may correspond to TRBD1 or TRBD2 (5 bases each). Trimming pared 4 bases from V and 2 bases from J, leaving 14 bases between. Per germline, CDR1 SGDLS and CDR2 YYNGEE. CDR3 size: 15 residues. The chain's CDR3 is CASSPRGFPTDTQYF. CDR3 nucleotide sequence: TGTGCCAGCAGCCCCCGGGGCTTCCCCACAGATACGCAGTATTTT.

The chain employs TRBV7-9 and TRBJ2-1; TRBD1 matches at 9 bases. The CDR3 consists of 17 residues. Germline V gene sequence: CDR1 SEHNR, CDR2 FQNEAQ (reference sequence). The J segment lost 4 bases and the V segment lost 5 bases, leaving 12 bases of the junction unmatched. CDR3 DNA sequence: TGTGCCAGCAGCAAAGCCACGACAGGGGGGTTGTACAATGAGCAGTTCTTC. Amino acids: CASSKATTGGLYNEQFF.

About this clonotype: Lacking the conserved final phenylalanine or tryptophan, this CDR3 likely reflects a read error. The chain carries TRBV7-6 and TRBJ2-5, with D maybe TRBD1 (6 bases). Deletions cut 5 bases from V and 5 bases from J, with 18 bases between. Germline assignment: CDR1 SGHVS and CDR2 FNYEAQ. This CDR3 contains 15 residues. CDR3 protein: CASSQPRTVRETQYY. Here the CDR3 DNA reads TGTGCCAGCAGCCAACCACGGACAGTAAGGGAGACCCAGTACTAC.

With respect to this clonotype: The junction shows a germline mismatch at one end, possibly a read error. The chain recombines TRBV4-1 with TRBJ1-1; D is uncertain. This CDR3 region has 12 residues. Looked up from germline, CDR1 is MGHRA and CDR2 is YSYEKL. The CDR3 bases are TGCGCCAGCAGCCCTCAACCACCTGAAACTTTCTTT. As protein: CASSPQPPETFF.

The chain couples TRBV10-3 to TRBJ2-7; D ambiguous. The CDR3 runs to 13 residues. V was shortened by 1 base and J by 0 bases, with 4 bases between the two germline ends. Germline values: CDR1 ENHRY, CDR2 SYGVKD. The CDR3 region has the DNA TGTGCCATCAGTGAGTGGGGCTCCTACGAGCAGTACTTC. Its protein product is CAISEWGSYEQYF.